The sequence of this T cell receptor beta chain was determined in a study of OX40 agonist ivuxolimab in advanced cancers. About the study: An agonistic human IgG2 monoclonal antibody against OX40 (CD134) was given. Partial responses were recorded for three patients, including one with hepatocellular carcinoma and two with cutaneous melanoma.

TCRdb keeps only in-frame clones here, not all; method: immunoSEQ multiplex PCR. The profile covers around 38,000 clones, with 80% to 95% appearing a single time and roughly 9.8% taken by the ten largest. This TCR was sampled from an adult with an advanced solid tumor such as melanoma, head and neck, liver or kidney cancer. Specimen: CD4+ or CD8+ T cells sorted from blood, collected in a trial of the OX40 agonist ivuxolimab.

The CDR3 DNA follows: TGCGCCAGCAGCCAAGGGACAGGGGGCTATCAGCCCCAGCATTTT. Translated: CASSQGTGGYQPQHF. The chain combines TRBV4-3 with TRBJ1-5; 11 nucleotides align to TRBD1. This CDR3 comprises 15 residues. Germline CDR1 LGHNA, CDR2 YSLEER. The V and J ends lost 1 base and 5 bases, in that order; junction bases with no gene match: 1.